This TCR beta chain was recovered during a study of T-cell reconstitution after alpha-beta-depleted transplantation in children. This clonotype turned up a few times. The antigen is not known. The CDR3 has 18 amino acids. Unique molecular identifiers were incorporated when the TCRbeta library was constructed. MiXCR was run by TCRdb on the PCR reads, yielding one entry per CDR3 protein. In the table there are about 200,000 distinct CDR3 sequences, approximately 8% of which are singletons. Study-wide points: In patients about two months after transplant, alpha-beta T cells reportedly arose from several hundred expanded graft clones.

This material consisted of PBMCs, mostly from graft donor cells, taken 360 days after TCRalphabeta/CD19-depleted stem cell transplant. This TCR was recovered from a male patient aged 2-10 years who had a stem cell transplant for acute myeloid leukemia, so the T cells may come from the graft donor. The chain recombines TRBV21-1 with TRBJ2-5; TRBD1 was called by the table and not checked on the DNA. TRBV21-1 is a pseudogene. As DNA, the CDR3 is TGTGCCAGCAAGTTATGCCTAGACCGAACGAGGGGACAAGAGACCCAGTACTTC. This encodes CASKLCLDRTRGQETQYF.